Reported below is one TCR beta chain. In its sample, this clonotype was seen a few times. Its binding antigen is unknown. Within one base of it there is no much larger clone, and no base qualities were kept. Library preparation was by PCR. Instrument on record: Illumina HiSeq 4000. Bulk TCR libraries were made following a previously described method, with the TCR primers given in Table S5. The Qiagen AllPrep DNA/RNA kit was used to purify total RNA. Before any analysis, reads coming from multiple sequencing runs of the same library were combined into one pool. As for the authors' bioinformatics: Only reads with exact TCR constant sequence were kept, trimmed to 150 nt, and grouped by their 12-nt molecular barcodes. Within each barcode group, reads were sub-clustered at a 15% Levenshtein threshold, and quality-weighted consensus sequences were built per RNA molecule. Non-functional sequences were filtered out, along with any lower-count sequence sitting one edit away from another sequence. On the basis of fitting two negative binomial distributions, barcode sub-clusters with fewer than 20% of the maximum read count were discarded. The public reads were reprocessed in TCRdb via fastp at Q25 and MiXCR, keeping in-frame beta chains. Duplicate CDR3 protein sequences are folded into a single record with the most common DNA and genes. What appears here as the V and J calls and clone size reflects TCRdb's work, not the paper's. This sample is represented by 400,000 to 600,000 distinct CDR3 sequences; 20% to 25% of them were singletons. The ten largest make up 0.84% of the sample.

Inclusive of the bounding cysteine and phenylalanine, the CDR3 is 13 residues long. Just the 39-base CDR3 DNA is kept, in frame starting at base 1. V lost 10 bases and J lost 0 bases; the stretch between them is 13 bases long. The record originates from a study of molecular identifiers for immune sequencing clone quantification listed by TCRdb under 2018. About the full investigation: For a replicate experiment, the RNA from either around 20,000 or 99,000 naive CD8 T cells was divided into five aliquots, and four of those aliquots went on to sequencing. This methods study benchmarked molecular-identifier clustering-based TCR repertoire sequencing (MIDCIRS) and TCR RNA copy counting, using CD8 T cells to do so.

Naive CD8 T cell libraries were made from roughly 20,000 to 1,000,000 sorted cells using 10%, 30% or 50% of purified RNA. Naive CD8 T cells, defined as CD8+CD4-CCR7+CD45RA+, were FACS-sorted into RLT Plus buffer on a BD FACSAria II. To test detection sensitivity, Jurkat RNA equal to ten TCR copies was added to samples of about 19,000-1,100,000 naive CD8 T cells. Enrichment of CD8 T cells was performed with RosetteSep CD8+ T Cell Enrichment Cocktail and Ficoll-Paque, after which ACK red cell lysis was carried out. Here is what the overall study found, with its caveats: Spiked-in Jurkat TCR RNA equivalent to a single cell was reported to be detectable even among more than 900,000 naive CD8 T cells. Spiked-in Jurkat TCR RNA (about ten copies' worth), which is not part of the donor repertoire, was contained in the naive libraries. When barcode sub-clustering was not used, chimeric consensus sequences inflated TCR diversity, with chimeras reaching as high as 47%. The sizes of highly expanded clones could end up underestimated when identical TCR molecules share a barcode. Modeling gave about three recovered TCR RNA copies per cell versus 8 to 10 by digital PCR, implying about 30% capture efficiency. In CMV-specific effector cells, clones with more than 20 RNA copies contained over 99% of molecules, whereas in naive cells such clones contained under 1% of molecules.

The sample consisted of naive CD8+ T cells from blood, with Jurkat cell RNA spiked in. This specimen's cell subset or site label, per the study, means: FACS-sorted CD8+CD4-CCR7+CD45RA+ naive T cells. Recombination joined TRBV12-3 or TRBV12-4 with TRBJ2-7; no D gene call is confident. This TCR was recovered from a human donor in good health. Some libraries in this study had Jurkat cell RNA spiked in. The base sequence is TGTGCCACGACCCCAGGCCCCTCCTACGAGCAGTACTTC. Its amino acids are CATTPGPSYEQYF.